These 27 T cell receptor beta chains share one sample of origin, sequenced in a study of technical replicates of blood from several donors. Some clones are missing from TCRdb's copy, which holds only in-frame ones; the method was immunoSEQ multiplex PCR. This sample carries some 89,000 clones, about 95% of them seen once, and the ten largest clones take 0.33%. Sequencing was done on a sample of T cells isolated from PBMCs. Receptors originate from a human donor in good health.

This clone was counted between two and nine times. This rearrangement joins TRBV5-1 to TRBJ1-1; 8 bases fit TRBD1. This CDR3 comprises 15 residues. V lost 1 base to trimming and J lost 1 base; unmatched junction nucleotides: 3. The V gene's germline CDR1 is SGHRS and CDR2 YFSETQ. For the CDR3, the DNA is TGCGCCAGCAGCTTGCTGACAGGGGAGAACACTGAAGCTTTCTTT. It is translated as CASSLLTGENTEAFF.

The rearrangement joins TRBV7-2 to TRBJ2-7, with D possibly matching TRBD2 (9 bases). Trimming took off 5 bases at V and 1 base at J, with 24 bases between the two ends. CDR3 length equals 18 residues. Germline CDR1 reads SGHTA; CDR2 reads FQGNSA. CDR3 in amino acids: CASSPGTGISGSSYEQYF. CDR3 nucleotides: TGTGCCAGCAGCCCCGGGACAGGAATTAGCGGGAGTTCCTACGAGCAGTACTTC.

The V call is TRBV18, the J call TRBJ1-1; D uncertain. V was shortened by 2 bases and J by 5 bases, with 15 bases between the two germline ends. The CDR3 has 15 amino acids. Germline V gene data show CDR1 as KGHSH and CDR2 as LQKENI. The CDR3 DNA reads TGTGCCAGCTCACCAGATGGCACAGCTCAAACTGAAGCTTTCTTT. Translated, it gives CASSPDGTAQTEAFF.

The rearrangement links TRBV13 to TRBJ2-7; D is uncertain. CDR1 PRHDT and CDR2 FYEKMQ come from the germline V gene (reference sequence). The CDR3 sequence is 13 residues long. V lost 3 bases and J 2 bases, leaving 8 bases between the germline ends. The CDR3 nucleotides are TGTGCCAGCAGCTTGCGCGGCCCCTACGAGCAGTACTTC. Translation gives CASSLRGPYEQYF.

The chain combines TRBV11-2 with TRBJ2-7, with TRBD2 matching 8 bases. With 6 bases clipped from V and 6 bases from J, the junction kept 19 bases outside the gene matches. Germline-derived CDR1 and CDR2 are SGHAT and FQNNGV. The CDR3 is 17 residues long. The CDR3 loop reads CASRTPTSGPWDFEQYF. For the CDR3, the DNA is TGTGCCAGCAGAACCCCAACTAGCGGACCTTGGGATTTCGAGCAGTACTTC. Drawing the rest from reference TRBV11-2 and TRBJ2-7, the complete variable domain is EAGVAQSPRYKIIEKRQSVAFWCNPISGHATLYWYQQILGQGPKLLIQFQNNGVVDDSQLPKDRFSAERLKGVDSTLKIQPAKLEDSAVYLCASRTPTSGPWDFEQYFGPGTRLTVT.

This clone occurred once. The chain is built from TRBV7-2 and TRBJ2-7, with D unclear. Per the germline V gene, CDR1 is SGHTA and CDR2 is FQGNSA. CDR3 length: 13 amino acids. V shed 0 bases and J shed 4 bases, with 7 bases lying between them. The CDR3 sequence is CASSLARYYEQYF. CDR3 bases: TGTGCCAGCAGCTTAGCTCGTTATTACGAGCAGTACTTC.

V gene TRBV27 combines with J gene TRBJ2-3; D is uncertain. V was pared by 5 bases and J by 2 bases, with 8 bases between. Germline V gives CDR1 MNHEY, CDR2 SMNVEV (reference sequence). The CDR3 is 13 residues long. The CDR3 loop reads CASSPRFTDTQYF. The CDR3 coding sequence is TGTGCCAGCAGTCCTAGATTCACAGATACGCAGTATTTT.

The genes are TRBV19 and TRBJ2-7; the match to TRBD2 covers 7 bases. This CDR3 comprises 16 residues. With 1 base clipped from V and 5 bases from J, the junction kept 11 bases outside the gene matches. Germline-derived CDR1 and CDR2 are LNHDA and SQIVND (reference sequence). The CDR3 nucleotides read TGTGCCAGTAGTATAGGCCCCCCGACTAGCTTCCACGAGCAGTACTTC. It specifies CASSIGPPTSFHEQYF.

The chain uses TRBV28 and TRBJ2-7; 12 bases match TRBD2. CDR1 and CDR2 (germline): MDHEN, SYDVKM. This CDR3 comprises 14 residues. With 5 bases clipped from V and 4 bases from J, the junction kept 3 bases outside the gene matches. The CDR3 here is CASSTTSGGYEQYF. As DNA, the CDR3 is TGTGCCAGCAGTACGACTAGCGGGGGATACGAGCAGTACTTC.

This clone was seen only once. This chain uses TRBV2 with TRBJ2-4; D is undetermined. Germline V lookup: CDR1 SNHLY, CDR2 FYNNEI. The CDR3 consists of 13 residues. V was shortened by 3 bases and J by 4 bases, with 7 bases between the two germline ends. The CDR3 sequence is CASSDSSKNIQYF. Here the CDR3 DNA reads TGTGCCAGCAGTGACTCTAGTAAAAACATTCAGTACTTC.

The chain links TRBV6-1 to TRBJ2-7, with 9 positions matching TRBD2. From germline, CDR1 is MNHNS and CDR2 SASEGT. The CDR3 sequence is 15 residues long. Unmatched junction bases numbered 12, after V lost 10 bases and J lost 2 bases. The CDR3 spells CATTTQAGGPYEQYF. In DNA, the CDR3 is TGTGCCACCACAACCCAGGCGGGAGGGCCCTACGAGCAGTACTTC.

The chain carries TRBV4-3 and TRBJ1-5; possible D gene TRBD1, 6 bases. The CDR3 runs 15 residues. V gave up 0 bases and J gave up 4 bases, with 10 bases separating them. From germline, CDR1 is LGHNA and CDR2 YSLEER. CDR3 in amino acids: CASSQDGGRNQPQHF. In nucleotides, the CDR3 is TGCGCCAGCAGCCAAGATGGGGGCCGTAATCAGCCCCAGCATTTT.

This chain's CDR3 is CASSPPAGSIGELFF. CDR3 bases: TGTGCCAGCAGCCCCCCTGCTGGGAGTATCGGGGAGCTGTTTTTT. V gene TRBV7-9 combines with J gene TRBJ2-2; the D gene is possibly TRBD2 (5 bases). CDR1 and CDR2 from the germline V gene are SEHNR and FQNEAQ (reference sequence). V gave up 5 bases and J gave up 7 bases, with 17 bases separating them. CDR3 length equals 15 residues.

The gene calls are TRBV5-1 and TRBJ2-3; TRBD2 agrees at 9 bases. Losses at the gene ends were 0 bases for V and 6 bases for J; bases not matched to a gene: 5. The CDR3 length is 15 residues. Germline V CDR1 and CDR2: SGHRS, YFSETQ. The CDR3 loop reads CASSLGAGGLDTQYF. The CDR3 DNA reads as TGCGCCAGCAGCTTGGGAGCGGGAGGTTTGGATACGCAGTATTTT.

This clone was seen once. This chain connects TRBV6-1 to TRBJ2-2, with 8 bases fitting TRBD1. The germline CDR1 and CDR2 sequences are MNHNS and SASEGT. This CDR3 comprises 14 residues. V trimming: 8 bases; J trimming: 7 bases; junction bases outside the gene matches: 9. CDR3 sequence reads: CASGGQAWFGELFF. In DNA, the CDR3 is TGTGCCAGCGGGGGACAGGCATGGTTCGGGGAGCTGTTTTTT.

This rearrangement joins TRBV9 to TRBJ1-1, with 8 bases matching TRBD1. V shed 4 bases and J 5 bases; nucleotides not matched to a gene: 10. This CDR3 comprises 15 residues. Germline CDR1 and CDR2: SGDLS and YYNGEE. CDR3 sequence reads: CASSPIGTGTTEAFF. CDR3 coding DNA: TGTGCCAGCAGCCCCATCGGGACAGGAACTACTGAAGCTTTCTTT. Complete variable domain (other parts from reference TRBV9 and TRBJ1-1): DSGVTQTPKHLITATGQRVTLRCSPRSGDLSVYWYQQSLDQGLQFLIQYYNGEERAKGNILERFSAQQFPDLHSELNLSSLELGDSALYFCASSPIGTGTTEAFFGQGTRLTVV.

The V call is TRBV28, the J call TRBJ2-1; D call uncertain. Between the trimmed V and J ends, which lost 2 bases and 8 bases, there was a span of 4 bases. The CDR3 is 11 residues long. Germline V gene lookup returns CDR1 MDHEN and CDR2 SYDVKM. The DNA of the CDR3 is TGTGCCAGCAGTTTACCTCATGAGCAGTTCTTC. This sequence encodes CASSLPHEQFF.

The chain employs TRBV7-6 and TRBJ2-7; TRBD1 matches 7 bases. V was clipped by 5 bases and J by 1 base; unmatched bases: 11. The V gene's germline CDR1 is SGHVS and CDR2 FNYEAQ. The CDR3 has 16 amino acids. CDR3 residues: CASSTARGQKSYEQYF. The CDR3 DNA reads TGTGCCAGCAGCACAGCAAGGGGACAGAAATCCTACGAGCAGTACTTC.

As concerns this clone: At one end, the junction sequence differs from germline, possibly due to a read error. V gene TRBV27 combines with J gene TRBJ1-2, with D tentatively TRBD1 (5 bases). The CDR3 runs 16 residues. CDR1 MNHEY and CDR2 SMNVEV come from the germline V gene (reference sequence). CDR3 loop: CASSQIGVGFNNGYTF. For the CDR3, the DNA is TGTGCCAGCAGTCAGATAGGGGTCGGTTTTAACAATGGCTACACCTTC.

The chain uses TRBV7-9 and TRBJ2-2; TRBD2 agrees at 15 bases. Germline CDR1 SEHNR, CDR2 FQNEAQ (reference sequence). Trimming took 4 bases from V and 5 from J; bases not matched to a gene: 5. This CDR3 is built from 17 residues. CDR3 in DNA: TGTGCCAGCAGCTCCGGACTAGCGGGAGGGAAAACCGGGGAGCTGTTTTTT. Its protein is CASSSGLAGGKTGELFF.

The genes are TRBV6-6 and TRBJ2-7; D unresolved. The CDR3 length is 14 residues. Trimming took off 6 bases at V and 2 bases at J, with 14 bases between the two ends. Looked up from germline, CDR1 is MNHNY and CDR2 is SVGAGI (reference sequence). In nucleotides, the CDR3 is TGTGCCAGCAGACGACAAATTAAGCCCTACGAGCAGTACTTC. Its protein is CASRRQIKPYEQYF.

The CDR3, as DNA: TGTGCCAGCAGCTTACCCCGTAGCGTTGACTCCTACGAGCAGTACTTC. Translated, it gives CASSLPRSVDSYEQYF. V usage is TRBV7-9 and J usage is TRBJ2-7; a possible D gene is TRBD2 (5 bases). CDR1 is SEHNR, CDR2 FQNEAQ, per germline (reference sequence). Deletions cut 2 bases from V and 0 bases from J, with 14 bases between. This CDR3 contains 16 residues.

V usage is TRBV18 and J usage is TRBJ2-7, with D hard to call. Trimming removed 2 bases at V and 1 base at J, with 6 bases between. The germline V gene has CDR1 KGHSH and CDR2 LQKENI. The CDR3 consists of 13 residues. The CDR3 spells CASSPFTSYEQYF. The CDR3 bases are TGTGCCAGCTCACCATTTACATCCTACGAGCAGTACTTC.

V usage is TRBV28 and J usage is TRBJ2-3; 7 bases are a match to TRBD1. This CDR3 is 16 amino acids long. The junction had 11 bases not matched to a gene; V was cut back by 7 bases and J by 1 base. Looked up from germline, CDR1 is MDHEN and CDR2 is SYDVKM. CDR3 nucleotides: TGTGCCAGCACCCCCAACAGGGGTTTGGGCACAGATACGCAGTATTTT. The encoded protein is CASTPNRGLGTDTQYF.

The chain has TRBV6-5 and TRBJ2-7; no clear D. Looked up from germline, CDR1 is MNHEY and CDR2 is SVGAGI. V lost 0 bases, J lost 5 bases, and 11 bases lay in between. This CDR3 has 14 residues. The CDR3 protein is CASSYSHSNDEQYF. The CDR3 DNA reads as TGTGCCAGCAGTTACTCGCACAGTAACGACGAGCAGTACTTC.

The V gene is TRBV28, the J gene TRBJ1-1; 9 bases fit TRBD1. Germline assignment: CDR1 MDHEN and CDR2 SYDVKM. After removal of 5 bases from V and 3 bases from J, the junction contained 13 bases not matched to a gene. The CDR3 sequence is 17 residues long. The CDR3 here is CASSKSPGTGFDTEAFF. The CDR3 nucleotides read TGTGCCAGCAGTAAGAGTCCCGGGACAGGGTTCGACACTGAAGCTTTCTTT.

The rearrangement uses TRBV27 and TRBJ2-1; TRBD2 is a possible D gene (7 bases). This CDR3 is built from 14 residues. V gave up 5 bases and J gave up 6 bases, with 14 bases separating them. Germline values: CDR1 MNHEY, CDR2 SMNVEV (reference sequence). CDR3 nucleotides: TGTGCCAGCAGTCCGGAGGGGGGGTTCAATGAGCAGTTCTTC. Amino acid sequence: CASSPEGGFNEQFF.